The present TCR beta chain was sequenced within a study of T-cell memory formation after mild COVID-19 (dated by TCRdb to the early 2020s). Notes on the research overall: Most TCR sequence clusters were specific to one of the two donors. T-cell clones expanding and contracting after mild COVID-19 in a couple of donors were tracked by longitudinal TCRalpha and TCRbeta repertoire sequencing. The cohort was made up of two young adult volunteers, one female and one male, who were previously healthy. On the study overall, not on this receptor specifically: Clones that contracted from day 15 to 85 showed balanced CD4/CD8 phenotypes, whereas a second wave of clones that expanded from day 15 to 37 leaned towards CD4+. The study included only a couple of mild cases, and larger cohorts that include severe cases with pre-infection samples were judged to be necessary. Whether the second-wave clones peaking on day 37 were SARS-CoV-2 specific was not confirmed. Contracting CD4+ clones were found mainly in CM and EM memory subsets, while CD8+ clones were enriched in EMRA. Some responding clones were detected in pre-infection memory, suggesting pre-existing cross-reactive memory T cells joined the SARS-CoV-2 response.

The data were produced on an Illumina NovaSeq 6000. TCRalpha and TCRbeta cDNA libraries were built by 5'RACE with constant-segment primers, adding sample barcodes and unique molecular identifiers. RNA was extracted from every sample with Trizol reagent. The libraries were amplified in two PCR steps, and the second step added a second sample barcode and Illumina TruSeq adapters. Libraries were sequenced on an Illumina NovaSeq with 2 x 150 bp paired-end reads. As for the original processing: Demultiplexing of reads and collapsing into UMI-guided consensus sequences were performed with migec v1.2.7. With mixcr v2.1.11, UMI consensuses were aligned to TRA and TRB V and J templates and assembled into clonotypes. A clonotype was counted as expanded or contracted only when both edgeR and NoisET called the clonotype significant, with the noise models trained on biological replicates. For edgeR calls, the thresholds were a false discovery rate-adjusted p below 0.01 and a log2 fold-change of 1. PCA with hierarchical clustering of max-normalized trajectories of the 1000 most abundant clonotypes was used as exploratory dynamics analysis. Separately sequenced CD4+ and CD8+ repertoires were used to assign a CD4 or CD8 phenotype to each responding clone. TCRdb trimmed public reads at Q25 via fastp, called clones via MiXCR and kept in-frame beta chains. Each CDR3 protein gets just one entry, which takes the most common genes and DNA from the rows behind it. The V and J calls were not made by the authors but by TCRdb's processing. For this sample there are hundreds of thousands of distinct CDR3 sequences; 15% to 20% appear just once. The ten largest make up around 12% of the sample.

The junction carries 8 bases between V and J, which are trimmed by 8 bases and 2 bases respectively. The CDR3 spans 12 residues, from the cysteine through the phenylalanine. This entry keeps only the CDR3 DNA: 36 bases, framed from base 1. The germline V gene sets CDR1 to ENHRY and CDR2 to SYGVKD. In regard to this clonotype: Which antigen it targets is not known. Base quality data are lacking; no much larger clone is found one base away.

Ficoll-Paque density gradient centrifugation was the method used to isolate PBMCs. This TCR was sampled from an adult woman who had mild COVID-19 (a few samples of this study predate the infection). The sample titles of this study are shuffled in the database, so cell type and time point are left out; the donor was told from shared clones. Source material: PBMCs or a T cell subset sorted from them (not recorded which). The chain links TRBV10-3 with TRBJ2-3; 6 matching bases give a weak D call of TRBD2. The CDR3 corresponds to CAIGGVTDTQYF. Here is the DNA: TGTGCCATCGGCGGGGTCACAGATACGCAGTATTTT.